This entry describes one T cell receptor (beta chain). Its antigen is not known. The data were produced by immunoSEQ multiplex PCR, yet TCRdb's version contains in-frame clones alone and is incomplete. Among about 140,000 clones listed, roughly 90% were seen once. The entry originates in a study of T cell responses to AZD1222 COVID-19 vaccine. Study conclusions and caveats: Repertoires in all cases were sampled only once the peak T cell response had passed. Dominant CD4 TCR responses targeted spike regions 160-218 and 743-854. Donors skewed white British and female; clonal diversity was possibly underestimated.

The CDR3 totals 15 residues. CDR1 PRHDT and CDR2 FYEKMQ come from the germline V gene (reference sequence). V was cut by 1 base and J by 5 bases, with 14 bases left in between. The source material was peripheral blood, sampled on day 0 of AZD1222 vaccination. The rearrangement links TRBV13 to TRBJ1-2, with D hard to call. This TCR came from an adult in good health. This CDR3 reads CASSLESSSVYGYTF. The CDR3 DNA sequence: TGTGCCAGCAGCTTAGAGTCCTCGTCGGTGTATGGCTACACCTTC.